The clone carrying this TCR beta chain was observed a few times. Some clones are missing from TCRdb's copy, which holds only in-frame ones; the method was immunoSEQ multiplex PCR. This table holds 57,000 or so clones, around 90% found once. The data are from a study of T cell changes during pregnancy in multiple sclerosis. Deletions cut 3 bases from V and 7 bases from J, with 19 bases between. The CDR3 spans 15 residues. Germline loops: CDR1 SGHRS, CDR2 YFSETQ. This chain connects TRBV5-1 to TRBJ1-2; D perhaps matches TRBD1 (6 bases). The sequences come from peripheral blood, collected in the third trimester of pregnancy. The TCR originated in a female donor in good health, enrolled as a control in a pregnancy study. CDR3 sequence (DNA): TGCGCCAGCAGCTCTCTACAGGGTGCGGACCCTGGCTACACCTTC. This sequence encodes CASSSLQGADPGYTF.